Below, 30 T cell receptor beta chains from the same sample are listed, as sequenced in a study of T cells in Graves' hyperthyroidism and ophthalmopathy. Authors of the study amplified TCR beta CDR3 regions from RNA transcripts. Primed by the HTBI set, a first-round RT-PCR was run on the TCR CDR3. TCRdb reprocessed the multiplex PCR reads with MiXCR, giving one entry per CDR3 protein. Here the sample spans about 740,000 distinct CDR3 sequences, approximately 14% being singletons. Specimen: blood. These TCRs come from a young woman with Graves' hyperthyroidism.

The V gene is TRBV6-4, the J gene TRBJ2-1; 8 bases line up with TRBD1. This CDR3 is 14 amino acids long. The J segment lost 8 bases and the V segment lost 6 bases, leaving 9 bases of the junction unmatched. Looked up from germline, CDR1 is MRHNA and CDR2 is SNTAGT. The CDR3 sequence is CASRRAGGPHEQFF. The CDR3 region has the DNA TGTGCCAGCAGGAGGGCAGGGGGCCCCCATGAGCAGTTCTTC.

V gene TRBV24-1 combines with J gene TRBJ2-1; 7 nucleotides line up with TRBD2. J was trimmed by 0 bases and V by 3 bases; bases with no gene match: 10. The germline CDR1 and CDR2 sequences are KGHDR and SFDVKD. CDR3 length equals 18 residues. The CDR3 sequence is CATSDPGPSGGSYNEQFF. In nucleotides, the CDR3 is TGTGCCACCAGTGATCCGGGACCTAGCGGAGGCTCCTACAATGAGCAGTTCTTC.

This clonotype was picked up many times. The chain couples TRBV11-3 to TRBJ2-1; a weak D match, TRBD2 (7 bases). The CDR3 runs 15 residues. V lost 3 bases, J lost 3 bases, and 12 bases lay in between. The germline V gene has CDR1 SGHNT and CDR2 YENEEA. Here the CDR3 DNA reads TGTGCCAGCAGCTTTAGAGGGGGGGACTACAATGAGCAGTTCTTC. Translation: CASSFRGGDYNEQFF.

Ten or more counts support this clonotype. This chain links TRBV3-1 with TRBJ1-5; D might be TRBD1 (5 bases). This CDR3 region has 13 residues. Per the germline V gene, CDR1 is LGHDT and CDR2 is YNNKEL (reference sequence). Trimming took 3 bases from V and 7 from J, leaving 10 bases between them. In DNA, the CDR3 is TGTGCCAGCAGCCAGGGACTGGGCCAGCCCCAGCATTTT. Translation gives CASSQGLGQPQHF.

For the CDR3, the DNA is TGTGCCAGCAGCCAAGTCTGGGGAGTGGGACCCGGGGAGCTGTTTTTT. It translates to CASSQVWGVGPGELFF. This chain links TRBV14 with TRBJ2-2; D possibly matches TRBD1 or TRBD2 (5 bases each). The CDR3 covers 16 residues. Between the trimmed V and J ends, which lost 1 base and 6 bases, there was a span of 15 bases. Germline CDR1 and CDR2: SGHDN and FVKESK.

The chain employs TRBV19 and TRBJ2-7, with D hard to call. The CDR3 is made up of 15 amino acids. The germline V and J ends were trimmed by 3 bases and 1 base, with 13 bases remaining between them. Germline V gene data show CDR1 as LNHDA and CDR2 as SQIVND (reference sequence). The DNA of the CDR3 is TGTGCCAGTAGTATTGATAGGCACAGATCCTACGAGCAGTACTTC. Protein: CASSIDRHRSYEQYF.

Ten or more counts support this clonotype. The chain has TRBV7-2 and TRBJ2-3; the match to TRBD1 covers 8 bases. The CDR3 runs to 14 residues. V gave up 5 bases and J gave up 4 bases; unmatched junction bases: 5. Per germline, CDR1 SGHTA and CDR2 FQGNSA. The DNA for the CDR3 is TGTGCCAGCAGCATTGGACAGGGTCCAGATACGCAGTATTTT. This translates into CASSIGQGPDTQYF.

This clonotype was seen ten or more times. The chain couples TRBV12-3 or TRBV12-4 to TRBJ1-1; no firm D call. The CDR3 length is 17 residues. With 6 bases removed from V and 3 bases from J, the gap between germline ends came to 23 bases. In DNA, the CDR3 is TGTGCCAGCAGCCCTGTGGGAGCCTCCGCAGAGGACACTGAAGCTTTCTTT. Translated, it gives CASSPVGASAEDTEAFF.

The table lists this clonotype with a few counts. One base away lies a much larger clone, so this may be a sequencing read error. CDR3 sequence reads: CASSSVGGNTDTQYF. The CDR3 coding sequence is TGTGCCAGCAGTTCCGTGGGAGGGAACACAGATACGCAGTATTTT. The chain joins TRBV12-3 or TRBV12-4 to TRBJ2-3, with TRBD2 matching 7 bases. The J segment lost 2 bases and the V segment lost 4 bases, leaving 6 bases of the junction unmatched. This CDR3 has 15 amino acids.

CDR3 coding DNA: TGTGCCAGCAGCTTCGGGACTAGCGGGACTGGAGGGACCCAGTACTTC. Translating gives CASSFGTSGTGGTQYF. The V gene is TRBV7-2, the J gene TRBJ2-5; 13 positions agree with TRBD2. CDR1 is SGHTA, CDR2 FQGNSA, per germline. V trimming: 3 bases; J trimming: 7 bases; junction bases outside the gene matches: 8. The CDR3 runs to 16 residues.

V usage is TRBV6-1 and J usage is TRBJ2-3, with D perhaps matching TRBD2 (5 bases). This CDR3 is built from 14 residues. Trimming took 3 bases from V and 0 from J, leaving 7 bases between them. CDR1 MNHNS and CDR2 SASEGT come from the germline V gene. Here the CDR3 reads CASSDRTSTDTQYF. The CDR3 bases are TGTGCCAGCAGTGACAGGACTAGCACAGATACGCAGTATTTT.

This clonotype was counted only a few times. The chain couples TRBV7-2 to TRBJ2-2; 8 bases align to TRBD1. Germline V gene data show CDR1 as SGHTA and CDR2 as FQGNSA. There are 15 residues in the CDR3. The V and J ends lost 5 bases and 1 base, in that order; junction bases with no gene match: 3. CDR3 DNA: TGTGCCAGCAGCGGACAGGGAGTGAACACCGGGGAGCTGTTTTTT. Protein: CASSGQGVNTGELFF.

The V call is TRBV20-1, the J call TRBJ2-3; D might be TRBD1 (6 bases). Germline lookup yields CDR1 DFQATT and CDR2 SNEGSKA (reference sequence). The CDR3 has 14 amino acids. Trimming took 0 bases from V and 6 from J, leaving 13 bases between them. The CDR3 DNA sequence: TGCAGTGCTAGAGATTTAGGGGGATTGGATACGCAGTATTTT. Protein: CSARDLGGLDTQYF.

This clonotype was detected only a few times. This chain uses TRBV2 with TRBJ2-2, with D uncertain. With 5 bases removed from V and 0 bases from J, the gap between germline ends came to 16 bases. Germline CDR1 reads SNHLY; CDR2 reads FYNNEI. The CDR3 is made up of 17 amino acids. CDR3 loop: CASSTHIGSSNTGELFF. CDR3 nucleotide sequence: TGTGCCAGCAGTACTCATATAGGCAGCTCGAACACCGGGGAGCTGTTTTTT.

The CDR3 sequence: CASSGTGPPYEQYF. DNA of the CDR3: TGTGCCAGTAGCGGGACAGGTCCCCCCTACGAGCAGTACTTC. The chain uses TRBV19 and TRBJ2-7; 8 nucleotides agree with TRBD1. The CDR3 spans 14 residues. The germline CDR1 and CDR2 sequences are LNHDA and SQIVND (reference sequence). J gave up 2 bases and V 6 bases, and 6 bases lay outside the gene matches.

In its sample, this clonotype was seen many times. The chain recombines TRBV28 with TRBJ2-7; TRBD1 or TRBD2 may be the D gene (5 bases each). The V and J ends lost 10 bases and 3 bases respectively, with 16 bases between them. Germline-derived CDR1 and CDR2 are MDHEN and SYDVKM. CDR3 length equals 13 residues. The CDR3 loop is CATYLDGGYEQYF. The CDR3 DNA follows: TGTGCCACTTACCTTGATGGGGGCTACGAGCAGTACTTC.

There are a few counts of this clonotype. CDR3 protein: CSASIQGSNQPQHF. In nucleotides, the CDR3 is TGCAGTGCTAGTATTCAGGGGTCCAATCAGCCCCAGCATTTT. This chain connects TRBV20-1 to TRBJ1-5; a weak D match, TRBD1 (6 bases). The CDR3 contains 14 residues. CDR1 is DFQATT, CDR2 SNEGSKA, per germline (reference sequence). Deletions cut 3 bases from V and 3 bases from J, with 12 bases between.

This clonotype showed up many times. The chain carries TRBV12-3 or TRBV12-4 and TRBJ1-1; D unclear. The CDR3 covers 15 residues. Trimming removed 1 base at V and 2 bases at J, with 11 bases between. This CDR3 is CASSLVPSGNTEAFF. As DNA, the CDR3 is TGTGCCAGCAGTTTAGTTCCCAGTGGAAACACTGAAGCTTTCTTT.

CDR3 in DNA: TGCGCCAGCAGCCAAGATGTGACGGCAGGTCTAACTGGAAACACCATATATTTT. Translated: CASSQDVTAGLTGNTIYF. The rearrangement uses TRBV4-3 and TRBJ1-3; D gene ambiguous. Germline assignment: CDR1 LGHNA and CDR2 YSLEER. V was trimmed by 0 bases and J by 2 bases, leaving 17 bases between them. The CDR3 is 18 residues long.

This clonotype was counted between two and nine times. V and J are TRBV7-2 and TRBJ1-2; D may be TRBD1 (6 bases). Germline CDR1 reads SGHTA; CDR2 reads FQGNSA. The CDR3 covers 14 residues. V gave up 1 base and J gave up 10 bases, with 16 bases separating them. Here the CDR3 DNA reads TGTGCCAGCAGCTTAGGTGGCAGGGGTTTCGACTACACCTTC. It yields the protein CASSLGGRGFDYTF.

This clonotype was counted a few times. The CDR3 loop is CASSYHGVNTEAFF. DNA of the CDR3: TGTGCCAGCAGTTACCACGGGGTTAACACTGAAGCTTTCTTT. The rearrangement links TRBV6-5 to TRBJ1-1, with D unclear. The germline gives CDR1 MNHEY, CDR2 SVGAGI. The CDR3 is made up of 14 amino acids. Trimming took 2 bases from V and 2 from J, leaving 9 bases between them.

The table lists this clonotype with many counts. The chain links TRBV3-1 to TRBJ2-7; no clear D gene. This CDR3 contains 11 residues. The germline gives CDR1 LGHDT, CDR2 YNNKEL (reference sequence). The V end lost 4 bases, the J end lost 7 bases, and 8 bases lay between the germline ends. The CDR3, as DNA: TGTGCCAGCAGCCGTCTAAGTGAGCAGTACTTC. Amino acid sequence: CASSRLSEQYF.

This clonotype was detected many times. The CDR3 DNA sequence: TGTGCCAGCAGGGACAGGTCCGCTGGCTACACCTTC. This translates into CASRDRSAGYTF. The V and J genes are TRBV27 and TRBJ1-2; 7 nucleotides agree with TRBD1. CDR3 length equals 12 residues. Germline lookup yields CDR1 MNHEY and CDR2 SMNVEV (reference sequence). The ends lost 6 bases at V and 7 bases at J; junction bases unmatched: 5.

At least ten counts were recorded for this clonotype. The chain is built from TRBV2 and TRBJ2-1, with D uncertain. Trimming took 2 bases from V and 4 from J, leaving 15 bases between them. The germline gives CDR1 SNHLY, CDR2 FYNNEI. This CDR3 is 16 amino acids long. CDR3 sequence (DNA): TGTGCCAGCAGTGAACCGCGGAGCGATCCGTACAATGAGCAGTTCTTC. As protein: CASSEPRSDPYNEQFF.

This clonotype was counted many times. The chain recombines TRBV11-2 with TRBJ1-3; D not certain. From germline, CDR1 is SGHAT and CDR2 FQNNGV. This CDR3 has 18 residues. Trimming took off 1 base at V and 0 bases at J, with 16 bases between the two ends. CDR3 sequence: CASSLGVHNLASGNTIYF. The CDR3 region has the DNA TGTGCCAGCAGCTTAGGGGTCCACAACCTTGCCTCTGGAAACACCATATATTTT. The full variable domain, with the rest looked up from reference TRBV11-2 and TRBJ1-3, is EAGVAQSPRYKIIEKRQSVAFWCNPISGHATLYWYQQILGQGPKLLIQFQNNGVVDDSQLPKDRFSAERLKGVDSTLKIQPAKLEDSAVYLCASSLGVHNLASGNTIYFGEGSWLTVV.

The chain is built from TRBV6-2 or TRBV6-3 and TRBJ2-2, with D uncertain. CDR1 MNHEY and CDR2 SVGEGT come from the germline V gene. The CDR3 is 16 residues long. V gave up 6 bases and J gave up 1 base, with 15 bases separating them. The chain's CDR3 is CASRTMNTMNTGELFF. The CDR3 DNA reads as TGTGCCAGCAGGACCATGAACACCATGAACACCGGGGAGCTGTTTTTT.

This clonotype was observed many times. The chain links TRBV20-1 to TRBJ2-3; D gene uncertain. V was trimmed by 6 bases and J by 9 bases, leaving 22 bases between them. Germline V lookup: CDR1 DFQATT, CDR2 SNEGSKA (reference sequence). This CDR3 contains 14 residues. The CDR3 is CSATGPTMPGTQYF. In DNA, the CDR3 is TGCAGTGCCACCGGGCCTACTATGCCCGGGACGCAGTATTTT.

This clonotype was counted ten times or more. For the CDR3, the DNA is TGTGCCAGCAGTTACTCACAGGGCTCAGAAATTGAAGCTTTCTTT. It encodes CASSYSQGSEIEAFF. V is TRBV6-2 or TRBV6-3 and J is TRBJ1-1, with D perhaps matching TRBD1 (6 bases). The CDR3 spans 15 residues. Trimming removed 0 bases at V and 7 bases at J, with 15 bases between. Germline CDR1 reads MNHEY; CDR2 reads SVGEGT.

This clonotype was observed many times. The chain employs TRBV7-9 and TRBJ1-5; D is ambiguous. Germline V gives CDR1 SEHNR, CDR2 FQNEAQ (reference sequence). Trimming took 1 base from V and 7 from J, leaving 11 bases between them. CDR3 length equals 14 residues. The chain's CDR3 is CASSLGQSGQPQHF. The DNA of the CDR3 is TGTGCCAGCAGCTTAGGACAATCAGGACAGCCCCAGCATTTT.

This clonotype has at least ten counts. The chain is built from TRBV6-1 and TRBJ1-2; D call uncertain. Germline V CDR1 and CDR2: MNHNS, SASEGT. CDR3 size: 15 residues. Trimming left V 6 bases short and J 4 bases short, with 18 bases between. CDR3 sequence: CASSPLDLAGYGYTF. In DNA, the CDR3 is TGTGCCAGCAGCCCTCTCGACCTAGCAGGCTATGGCTACACCTTC.